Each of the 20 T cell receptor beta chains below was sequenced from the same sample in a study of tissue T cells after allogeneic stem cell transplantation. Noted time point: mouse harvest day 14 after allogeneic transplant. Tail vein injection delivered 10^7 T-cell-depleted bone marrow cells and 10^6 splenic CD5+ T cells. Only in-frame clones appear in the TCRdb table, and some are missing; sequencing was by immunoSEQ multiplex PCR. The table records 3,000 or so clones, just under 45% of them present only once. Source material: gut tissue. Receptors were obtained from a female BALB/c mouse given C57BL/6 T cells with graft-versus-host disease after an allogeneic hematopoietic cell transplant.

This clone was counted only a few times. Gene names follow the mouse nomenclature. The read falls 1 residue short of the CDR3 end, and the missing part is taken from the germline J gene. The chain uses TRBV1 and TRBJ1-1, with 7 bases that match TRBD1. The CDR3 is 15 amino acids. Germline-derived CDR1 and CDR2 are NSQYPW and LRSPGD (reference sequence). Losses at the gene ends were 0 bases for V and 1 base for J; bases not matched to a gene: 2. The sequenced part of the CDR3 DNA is TGCACCTGCAGTGCAGATCGACAGGGGAACACAGAAGTCTTC. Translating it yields CTCSADRQGNTEVF. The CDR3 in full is CTCSADRQGNTEVFF.

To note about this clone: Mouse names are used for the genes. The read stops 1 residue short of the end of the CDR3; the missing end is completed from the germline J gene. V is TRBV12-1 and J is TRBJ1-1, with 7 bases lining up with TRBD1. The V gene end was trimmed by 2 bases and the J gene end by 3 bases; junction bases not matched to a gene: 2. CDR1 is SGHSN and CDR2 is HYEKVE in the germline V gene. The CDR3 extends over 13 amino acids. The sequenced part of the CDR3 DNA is TGTGCCAGCTCTCATACAGGGGACACAGAAGTCTTC. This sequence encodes CASSHTGDTEVF. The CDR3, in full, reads CASSHTGDTEVFF.

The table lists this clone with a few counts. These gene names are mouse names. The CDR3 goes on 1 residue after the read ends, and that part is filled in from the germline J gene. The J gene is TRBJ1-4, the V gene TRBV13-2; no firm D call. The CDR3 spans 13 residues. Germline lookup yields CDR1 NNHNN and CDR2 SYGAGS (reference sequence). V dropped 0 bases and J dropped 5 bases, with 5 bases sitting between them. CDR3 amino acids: CASGDGRNERLFF. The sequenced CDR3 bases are TGTGCCAGCGGTGATGGACGGAACGAAAGATTATTT.

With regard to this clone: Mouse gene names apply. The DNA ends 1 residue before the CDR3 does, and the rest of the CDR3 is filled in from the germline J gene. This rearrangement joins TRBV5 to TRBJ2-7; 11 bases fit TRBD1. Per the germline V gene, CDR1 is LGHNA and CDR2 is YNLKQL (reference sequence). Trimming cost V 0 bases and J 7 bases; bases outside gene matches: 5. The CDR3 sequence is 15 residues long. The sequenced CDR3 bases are TGTGCCAGCAGCCAAGATGGACAGGGGGCGGGGGAACAGTAC. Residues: CASSQDGQGAGEQY. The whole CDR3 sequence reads CASSQDGQGAGEQYF.

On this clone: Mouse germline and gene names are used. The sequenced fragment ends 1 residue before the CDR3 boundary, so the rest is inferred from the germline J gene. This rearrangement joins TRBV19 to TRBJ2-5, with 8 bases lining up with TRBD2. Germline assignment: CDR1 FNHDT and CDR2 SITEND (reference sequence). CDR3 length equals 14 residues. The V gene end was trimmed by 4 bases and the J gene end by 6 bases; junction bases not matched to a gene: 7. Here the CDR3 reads CASSSDWGGDTQYF. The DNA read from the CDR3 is TGTGCCAGCAGTTCCGACTGGGGAGGGGACACCCAGTAC.

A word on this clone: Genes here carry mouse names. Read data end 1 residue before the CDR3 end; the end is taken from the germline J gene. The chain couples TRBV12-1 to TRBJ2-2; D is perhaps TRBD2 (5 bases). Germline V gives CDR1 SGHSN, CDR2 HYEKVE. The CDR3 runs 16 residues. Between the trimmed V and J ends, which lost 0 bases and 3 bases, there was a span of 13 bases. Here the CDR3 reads CASSLASLGDTGQLYF. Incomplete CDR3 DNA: TGTGCCAGCTCTCTCGCCTCTCTGGGAGACACCGGGCAGCTCTAC. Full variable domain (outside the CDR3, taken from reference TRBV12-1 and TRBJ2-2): DSGVVQSPRHIIKEKGGRSVLTCIPISGHSNVVWYQQTLGKELKFLIQHYEKVERDKGFLPSRFSVQQFDDYHSEMNMSALELEDSAMYFCASSLASLGDTGQLYFGEGSKLTVL.

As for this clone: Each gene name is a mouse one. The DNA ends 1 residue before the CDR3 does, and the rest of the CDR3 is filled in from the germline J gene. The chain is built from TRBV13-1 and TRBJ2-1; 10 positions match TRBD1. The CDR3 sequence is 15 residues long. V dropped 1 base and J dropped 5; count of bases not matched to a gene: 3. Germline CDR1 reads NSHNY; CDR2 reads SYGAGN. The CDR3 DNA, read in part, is TGTGCCAGCAGTGATCCCGGGACAGGGGATGCTGAGCAGTTC. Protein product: CASSDPGTGDAEQF. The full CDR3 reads CASSDPGTGDAEQFF.

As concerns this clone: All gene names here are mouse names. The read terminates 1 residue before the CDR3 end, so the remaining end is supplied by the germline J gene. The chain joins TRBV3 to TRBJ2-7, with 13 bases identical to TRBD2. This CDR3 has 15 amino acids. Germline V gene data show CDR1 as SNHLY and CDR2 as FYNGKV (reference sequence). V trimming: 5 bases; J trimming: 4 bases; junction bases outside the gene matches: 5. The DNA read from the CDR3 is TGTGCCAGCAGCCCTCCGGGACTGGGGGGGTATGAACAGTAC. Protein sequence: CASSPPGLGGYEQY. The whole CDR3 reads CASSPPGLGGYEQYF.

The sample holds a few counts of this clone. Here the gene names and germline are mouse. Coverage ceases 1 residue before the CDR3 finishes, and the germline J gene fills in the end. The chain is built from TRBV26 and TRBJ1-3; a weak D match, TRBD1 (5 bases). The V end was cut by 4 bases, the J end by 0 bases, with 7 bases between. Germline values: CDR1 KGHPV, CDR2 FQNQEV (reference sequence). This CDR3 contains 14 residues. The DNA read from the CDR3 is TGTGCCAGCAGTCAGGGGATTTCTGGAAATACGCTCTAT. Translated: CASSQGISGNTLY. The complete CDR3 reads CASSQGISGNTLYF.

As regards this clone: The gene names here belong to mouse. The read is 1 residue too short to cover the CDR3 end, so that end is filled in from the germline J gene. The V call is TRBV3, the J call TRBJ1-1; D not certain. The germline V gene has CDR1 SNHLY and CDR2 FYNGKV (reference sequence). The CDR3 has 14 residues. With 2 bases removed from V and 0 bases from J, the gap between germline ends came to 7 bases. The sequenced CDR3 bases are TGTGCCAGCAGCTTATTAGCAGCAAACACAGAAGTCTTC. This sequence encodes CASSLLAANTEVF. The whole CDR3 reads CASSLLAANTEVFF.

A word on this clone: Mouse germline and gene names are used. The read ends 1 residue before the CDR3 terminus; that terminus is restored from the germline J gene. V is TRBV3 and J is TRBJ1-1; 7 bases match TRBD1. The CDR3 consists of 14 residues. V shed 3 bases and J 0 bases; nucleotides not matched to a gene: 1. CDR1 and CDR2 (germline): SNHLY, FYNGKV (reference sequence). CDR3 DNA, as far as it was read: TGTGCCAGCAGCTTCGGGACAGCAAACACAGAAGTCTTC. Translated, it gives CASSFGTANTEVF. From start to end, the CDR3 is CASSFGTANTEVFF.

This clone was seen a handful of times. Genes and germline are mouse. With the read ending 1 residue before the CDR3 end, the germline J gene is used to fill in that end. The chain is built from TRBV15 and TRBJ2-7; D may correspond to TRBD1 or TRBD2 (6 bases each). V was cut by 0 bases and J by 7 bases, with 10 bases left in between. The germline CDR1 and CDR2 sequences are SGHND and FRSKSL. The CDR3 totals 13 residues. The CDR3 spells CASSLAGAREQYF. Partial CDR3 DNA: TGTGCCAGCAGTTTAGCGGGGGCAAGGGAACAGTAC. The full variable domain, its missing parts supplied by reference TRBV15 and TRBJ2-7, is DAGVTQTPRHEVAEKGQTIILKCEPVSGHNDLFWYRQTKIQGLELLSYFRSKSLMEDGGAFKDRFKAEMLNSSFSTLKIQPTEPKDSAVYLCASSLAGAREQYFGPGTRLTVL.

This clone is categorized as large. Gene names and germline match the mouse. The CDR3 reads CASSPQGNSDYTF. CDR3 DNA, as far as it was read: TGTGCCAGCAGCCCCCAGGGGAACTCCGACTACACC. The gene calls are TRBV26 and TRBJ1-2; weak D call: TRBD1 (6 bases). The read halts 1 residue ahead of the CDR3 end, with the missing end drawn from the germline J gene. V was cut by 6 bases and J by 2 bases, with 10 bases left in between. The CDR3 sequence is 13 residues long. Germline CDR1 and CDR2: KGHPV and FQNQEV (reference sequence).

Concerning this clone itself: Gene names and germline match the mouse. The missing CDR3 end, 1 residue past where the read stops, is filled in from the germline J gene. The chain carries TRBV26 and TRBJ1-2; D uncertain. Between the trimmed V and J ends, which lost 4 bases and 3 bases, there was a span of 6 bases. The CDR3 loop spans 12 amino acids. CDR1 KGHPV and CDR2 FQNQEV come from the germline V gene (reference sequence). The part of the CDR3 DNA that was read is TGTGCCAGCAGTCCTGGCTACTCCGACTACACC. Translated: CASSPGYSDYT. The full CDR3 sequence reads CASSPGYSDYTF. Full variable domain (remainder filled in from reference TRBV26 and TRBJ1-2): NSKVIQTPRYLVKGQGQKAKMRCIPEKGHPVVFWYQQNKNNEFKFLINFQNQEVLQQIDMTEKRFSAECPSNSPCSLEIQSSEAGDSALYLCASSPGYSDYTFGSGTRLLVI.

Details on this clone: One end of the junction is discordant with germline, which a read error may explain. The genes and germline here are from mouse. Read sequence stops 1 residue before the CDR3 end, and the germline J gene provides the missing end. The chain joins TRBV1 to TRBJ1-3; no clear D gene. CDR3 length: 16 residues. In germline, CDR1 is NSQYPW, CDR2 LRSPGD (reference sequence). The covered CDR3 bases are TGCACCTACAGTGCAGATTTGGGGAATTCTGGAAATACGCTCTAT. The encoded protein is CTYSADLGNSGNTLY. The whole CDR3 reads CTYSADLGNSGNTLYF.

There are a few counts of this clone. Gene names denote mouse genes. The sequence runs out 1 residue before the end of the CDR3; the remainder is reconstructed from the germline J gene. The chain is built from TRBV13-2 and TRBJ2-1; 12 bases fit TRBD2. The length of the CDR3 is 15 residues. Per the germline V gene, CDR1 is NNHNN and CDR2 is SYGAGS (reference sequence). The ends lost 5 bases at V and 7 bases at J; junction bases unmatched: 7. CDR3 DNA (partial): TGTGCCAGCGGCCCTGACTGGGGGGGCGGGGCTGAGCAGTTC. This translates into CASGPDWGGGAEQF. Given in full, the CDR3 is CASGPDWGGGAEQFF.

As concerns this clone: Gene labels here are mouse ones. The sequenced part of the CDR3 DNA is TGTGCCAGCAGTCTCACCCGGACAGGGGGAACAGAAGTCTTC. It translates to CASSLTRTGGTEVF. The entire CDR3 sequence reads CASSLTRTGGTEVFF. The V gene is TRBV26, the J gene TRBJ1-1; 10 bases are shared with TRBD1. The CDR3 is cut off 1 residue early in the read; its end comes from the germline J gene. CDR1 is KGHPV and CDR2 is FQNQEV in the germline V gene (reference sequence). The CDR3 runs to 15 residues. The V and J ends lost 3 bases and 5 bases, in that order; junction bases with no gene match: 6.

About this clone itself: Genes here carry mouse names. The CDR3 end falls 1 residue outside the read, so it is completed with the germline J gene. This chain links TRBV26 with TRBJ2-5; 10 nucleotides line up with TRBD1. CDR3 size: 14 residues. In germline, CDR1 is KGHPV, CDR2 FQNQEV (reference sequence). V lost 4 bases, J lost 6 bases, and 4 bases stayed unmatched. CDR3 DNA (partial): TGTGCCAGCAGTCAACCGGGACAGGGGGACACCCAGTAC. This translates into CASSQPGQGDTQY. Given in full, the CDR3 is CASSQPGQGDTQYF.

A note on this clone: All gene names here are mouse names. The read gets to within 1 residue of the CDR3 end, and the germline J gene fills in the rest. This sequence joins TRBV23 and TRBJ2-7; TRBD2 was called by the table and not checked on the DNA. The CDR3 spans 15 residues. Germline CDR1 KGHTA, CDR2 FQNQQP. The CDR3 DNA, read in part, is TGCTCCAGCAGTCAATCCGAGACTGGGGGCTATGAACAGTAC. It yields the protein CSSSQSETGGYEQY. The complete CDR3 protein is CSSSQSETGGYEQYF.

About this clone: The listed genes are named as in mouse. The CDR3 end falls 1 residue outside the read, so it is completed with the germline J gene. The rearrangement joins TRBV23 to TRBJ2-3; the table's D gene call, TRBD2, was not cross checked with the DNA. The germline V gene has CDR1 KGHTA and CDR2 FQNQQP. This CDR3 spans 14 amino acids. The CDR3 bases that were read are TGCTCCAGCAGTCAGCTGGGGGGTGCAGAAACGCTGTAT. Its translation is CSSSQLGGAETLY. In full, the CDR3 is CSSSQLGGAETLYF.